This is a list of T cell receptor beta chains from one sample in a study of CD8 T cells in Susac syndrome. A single record per CDR3 protein comes from TCRdb applying MiXCR to the immunoSEQ multiplex PCR reads. The table has around 79,000 distinct CDR3 sequences, just under 95% seen once; the top ten hold 0.35% to 0.4%. Sample: CD8+ T cells from PBMCs. The receptors originated from a human donor with multiple sclerosis. Each CDR3 is given with its conserved first and last residue. A D gene is named only where the DNA matches it firmly. Size is omitted from some rows. Given values are once, few, many or a class for expanded clones.

abundance	v_gene	j_gene	d_gene	CDR3aa	CDR3nt
.	TRBV9	TRBJ2-2	.	CASSSGGPTGELFF	TGTGCCAGCAGCTCTGGGGGCCCCACCGGGGAGCTGTTTTTT
.	TRBV29-1	TRBJ1-2	TRBD1	CSVGVTGTGDGYTF	TGCAGCGTTGGAGTAACCGGGACAGGGGATGGCTACACCTTC
.	TRBV27	TRBJ1-1	TRBD1	CASSLGTGYPEAFF	TGTGCCAGCAGTTTGGGGACAGGGTATCCTGAAGCTTTCTTT
.	TRBV23-1	TRBJ1-5	.	CASSPGAAIQPQHF	TGCGCCAGCAGTCCCGGGGCGGCCATTCAGCCCCAGCATTTT
.	TRBV12-5	TRBJ2-7	TRBD2	CASGLPAGGGYEQYF	TGTGCTAGTGGTTTGCCGGCGGGAGGAGGGTACGAGCAGTACTTC
.	TRBV5-1	TRBJ2-7	TRBD1	CASSSGIRTGMSYEQYF	TGCGCCAGCAGCTCGGGAATACGGACAGGAATGTCCTACGAGCAGTACTTC
.	TRBV7-6	TRBJ1-1	TRBD1	CASSPGTGGNTEAFF	TGTGCCAGCAGCCCCGGGACAGGGGGCAACACTGAAGCTTTCTTT
once	TRBV4-1	TRBJ1-2	.	CASSQDGQARGGGYTF	TGCGCCAGCAGCCAAGATGGCCAGGCCCGGGGTGGTGGCTACACCTTC
.	TRBV6-1	TRBJ2-1	TRBD2	CASTTTGSGARNEQFF	TGTGCCAGCACCACCACCGGCAGCGGGGCAAGGAATGAGCAGTTCTTC
.	TRBV27	TRBJ2-2	.	CASSGGSAGELFF	TGTGCCAGCAGTGGGGGGTCAGCCGGGGAGCTGTTTTTT
.	TRBV4-3	TRBJ2-7	TRBD1	CASSQERQGAYEQYF	TGCGCCAGCAGCCAAGAGAGACAGGGGGCCTACGAGCAGTACTTC
once	TRBV5-6	TRBJ2-7	TRBD1	CASSSGQGAQEQYF	TGTGCCAGCAGCTCCGGACAGGGGGCGCAAGAGCAGTACTTC
.	TRBV27	TRBJ1-2	.	CASSPGGADGYTF	TGTGCCAGCAGCCCTGGGGGGGCGGATGGCTACACCTTC
.	TRBV11-2	TRBJ2-1	.	CASSLVFRGSSYNEQFF	TGTGCCAGCAGCTTAGTGTTTCGAGGGAGCTCCTACAATGAGCAGTTCTTC
once	TRBV29-1	TRBJ2-5	TRBD2	CSVERDEETQYF	TGCAGCGTCGAGCGGGATGAAGAGACCCAGTACTTC
.	TRBV7-9	TRBJ2-7	.	CASSLDSRPGEQYF	TGTGCCAGCAGCTTGGACAGCCGGCCGGGGGAGCAGTACTTC
.	TRBV6-5	TRBJ2-1	TRBD1	CASRADRQGYNEQFF	TGTGCCAGCAGAGCCGATCGACAGGGTTACAATGAGCAGTTCTTC
.	TRBV30	TRBJ2-7	TRBD2	CAWSSGTSGGDTPLYEQYF	TGTGCCTGGAGTTCAGGGACTAGCGGGGGAGACACTCCCCTCTACGAGCAGTACTTC
.	TRBV12-3/TRBV12-4	TRBJ1-5	.	CASSSPSIPHF	TGTGCCAGCAGTTCCCCCTCCATTCCGCATTTT
.	TRBV19	TRBJ2-4	.	CASRKEPLAKNIQYF	TGTGCCAGTAGAAAGGAGCCTCTAGCCAAAAACATTCAGTACTTC
few	TRBV4-3	TRBJ2-6	.	CASSQGGDSGANVLTF	TGCGCCAGCAGCCAAGGAGGGGATTCTGGGGCCAACGTCCTGACTTTC
.	TRBV9	TRBJ2-7	.	CASSVGLSGNEQYF	TGTGCCAGCAGCGTAGGACTATCAGGCAACGAGCAGTACTTC
.	TRBV6-2/TRBV6-3	TRBJ2-5	TRBD1	CASRTGQGFKETQYF	TGTGCCAGCAGGACGGGACAGGGTTTTAAAGAGACCCAGTACTTC
.	TRBV7-9	TRBJ2-2	.	CASSYPGRTGELFF	TGTGCCAGCAGCTACCCAGGGCGGACCGGGGAGCTGTTTTTT
.	TRBV6-5	TRBJ1-1	.	CASAPTDYSEAFF	TGTGCCAGCGCCCCGACAGATTATAGTGAAGCTTTCTTT
.	TRBV6-5	TRBJ1-2	.	CASSHRNPGNGYTF	TGTGCCAGCAGCCACAGAAACCCAGGGAATGGCTACACCTTC
.	TRBV4-1	TRBJ2-7	.	CASSLEPRSYEQYF	TGCGCCAGCAGCCTAGAACCCCGCTCCTACGAGCAGTACTTC
.	TRBV3-1	TRBJ2-2	.	CASSQAAWNTGELFF	TGTGCCAGCAGCCAAGCAGCCTGGAACACCGGGGAGCTGTTTTTT
.	TRBV30	TRBJ1-1	.	CAWSIFRGTEAFF	TGTGCCTGGAGTATTTTTCGTGGGACTGAAGCTTTCTTT
.	TRBV6-8	TRBJ1-5	TRBD1	CASSDRDSERGGNQPQHF	TGTGCCAGCAGTGACCGGGACAGCGAAAGGGGAGGCAATCAGCCCCAGCATTTT
.	TRBV27	TRBJ2-5	.	CASSYGTRAQETQYF	TGTGCCAGCAGTTATGGGACGAGGGCACAAGAGACCCAGTACTTC
.	TRBV29-1	TRBJ1-1	TRBD1	CRAGQGAEAFF	TGCAGGGCAGGACAGGGGGCTGAAGCTTTCTTT
.	TRBV5-1	TRBJ2-6	.	CASALTGANVLTF	TGCGCCAGCGCCCTGACTGGGGCCAACGTCCTGACTTTC
.	TRBV5-1	TRBJ2-7	.	CASSLLRDGSSYEQYF	TGCGCCAGCAGCTTGCTCCGGGACGGGAGCTCCTACGAGCAGTACTTC
.	TRBV6-1	TRBJ2-5	.	CASSETGVGGLETQYF	TGTGCCAGCAGTGAAACGGGCGTTGGGGGGCTGGAGACCCAGTACTTC
.	TRBV27	TRBJ2-7	.	CASSFGGQSSYEQYF	TGTGCCAGCAGTTTCGGGGGCCAAAGCTCCTACGAGCAGTACTTC
.	TRBV6-2/TRBV6-3	TRBJ2-5	.	CASSLDGPPSGETQYF	TGTGCCAGCAGTTTGGACGGTCCACCCTCAGGAGAGACCCAGTACTTC
.	TRBV7-9	TRBJ2-7	.	CASSSSSTYEQYF	TGTGCCAGCAGCTCAAGTAGTACCTACGAGCAGTACTTC
.	TRBV29-1	TRBJ2-5	TRBD1	CSVLRGTGEFWVLETQYF	TGCAGCGTCTTGCGCGGGACAGGGGAATTTTGGGTGTTGGAGACCCAGTACTTC
.	TRBV28	TRBJ2-3	TRBD2	CASGGLAGTADTQYF	TGTGCCAGCGGTGGTTTAGCGGGTACGGCAGATACGCAGTATTTT